These 6 T cell receptor beta chains came from one sample sequenced in a study of T cell responses to AZD1222 COVID-19 vaccine. Repertoires were generated with immunoSEQ multiplex PCR, while TCRdb's copy carries only in-frame clones and drops some. The table lists 65,000 to 95,000 clones, 70% to 90% of them singletons. The source material was peripheral blood, sampled on day 0 of AZD1222 vaccination. The receptors stem from an adult in good health.

V and J are TRBV24-1 and TRBJ2-1, with D hard to call. Germline V gene sequence: CDR1 KGHDR, CDR2 SFDVKD. Between the trimmed V and J ends, which lost 0 bases and 3 bases, there was a span of 14 bases. There are 17 residues in the CDR3. The CDR3 region is CATSDLRSGSGYNEQFF. DNA for the CDR3: TGTGCCACCAGTGATTTGAGGTCCGGGTCTGGCTACAATGAGCAGTTCTTC.

CDR3 nucleotide sequence: TGTGCCAGCAGCTTGGACCCCGGGGACGTCCGACGTACTGAAGCTTTCTTT. Translating gives CASSLDPGDVRRTEAFF. V and J are TRBV5-6 and TRBJ1-1; maybe TRBD1 (5 bases). V lost 0 bases to trimming and J lost 5 bases, with 20 bases between them. Germline V gene lookup returns CDR1 SGHDT and CDR2 YYEEEE. The CDR3 consists of 17 residues.

The sample holds one count of this clone. The genes are TRBV9 and TRBJ1-4, with D uncertain. V lost 2 bases to trimming and J lost 8 bases, with 13 bases between them. Germline V lookup: CDR1 SGDLS, CDR2 YYNGEE. The CDR3 consists of 14 residues. CDR3 region: CASSVGRGEEKLFF. CDR3 DNA: TGTGCCAGCAGCGTCGGGCGAGGTGAGGAAAAACTGTTTTTT. Complete variable domain (other parts from reference TRBV9 and TRBJ1-4): DSGVTQTPKHLITATGQRVTLRCSPRSGDLSVYWYQQSLDQGLQFLIQYYNGEERAKGNILERFSAQQFPDLHSELNLSSLELGDSALYFCASSVGRGEEKLFFGSGTQLSVL.

V is TRBV24-1 and J is TRBJ2-3, with D maybe TRBD2 (6 bases). The germline CDR1 and CDR2 sequences are KGHDR and SFDVKD. CDR3 length equals 16 residues. Trimming pared 7 bases from V and 0 bases from J, leaving 16 bases between. DNA of the CDR3: TGTGCCACCAGGGGGAGGCAGTCGGCGAGCACAGATACGCAGTATTTT. This translates into CATRGRQSASTDTQYF.

The chain joins TRBV2 to TRBJ2-5; 8 bases map to TRBD2. The CDR3 consists of 15 residues. Germline CDR1 and CDR2: SNHLY and FYNNEI. V lost 6 bases to trimming and J lost 3 bases; unmatched junction nucleotides: 9. The CDR3 is CASRRFGLAEETQYF. CDR3 nucleotide sequence: TGTGCCAGCAGGCGTTTCGGACTAGCTGAAGAGACCCAGTACTTC.

The table lists this clone with a count of one. This rearrangement joins TRBV11-3 to TRBJ2-3; 7 nucleotides agree with TRBD1. The CDR3 consists of 12 residues. V gave up 4 bases and J gave up 9 bases; unmatched junction bases: 4. Looked up from germline, CDR1 is SGHNT and CDR2 is YENEEA. The CDR3 nucleotides read TGTGCCAGCAGCTCGAGACAGGGCACGCAGTATTTT. As protein: CASSSRQGTQYF. The full variable domain, with the rest looked up from reference TRBV11-3 and TRBJ2-3, is EAGVVQSPRYKIIEKKQPVAFWCNPISGHNTLYWYLQNLGQGPELLIRYENEEAVDDSQLPKDRFSAERLKGVDSTLKIQPAELGDSAVYLCASSSRQGTQYFGPGTRLTVL.